This entry lists 20 T cell receptor beta chains sequenced from one sample in a study of blood T cell repertoires in COVID-19. Using immunoSEQ multiplex PCR, the repertoire was profiled, and TCRdb retains in-frame clones only, with some absent. The profile shows about 130,000 clones, approximately 86% of them singletons. The sequencing input was peripheral blood. These receptors were obtained from a woman aged 50 to 60 who had recovered from COVID-19.

This sequence joins TRBV28 and TRBJ1-2; D is perhaps TRBD1 (6 bases). The CDR3 runs to 13 residues. Germline V gives CDR1 MDHEN, CDR2 SYDVKM. The germline V and J ends were trimmed by 3 bases and 2 bases, with 7 bases remaining between them. The CDR3 region is CASSLQGNYGYTF. The CDR3 coding sequence is TGTGCCAGCAGTTTGCAGGGGAACTATGGCTACACCTTC.

V usage is TRBV5-4 and J usage is TRBJ1-2; 7 bases agree with TRBD1. Trimming at V came to 6 bases and at J to 1 base, leaving 6 bases not matched to a gene. Germline V gene lookup returns CDR1 SGHNT and CDR2 YYREEE (reference sequence). This CDR3 is built from 14 residues. CDR3 protein: CASNPGQNNYGYTF. The CDR3 bases are TGTGCCAGCAACCCGGGACAGAATAACTATGGCTACACCTTC.

The chain joins TRBV12-3 or TRBV12-4 to TRBJ2-3, with D unresolved. Trimming took off 0 bases at V and 6 bases at J, with 7 bases between the two ends. The CDR3 runs to 13 residues. The CDR3 DNA is TGTGCCAGCAGTTTAGCGGTGCGGGATACGCAGTATTTT. Translation gives CASSLAVRDTQYF.

DNA for the CDR3: TGTGCCAGCACCCTCGGGGGGTCTCAGCCCCAGCATTTT. Translation: CASTLGGSQPQHF. The V and J genes are TRBV28 and TRBJ1-5; D is possibly TRBD1 (5 bases). From germline, CDR1 is MDHEN and CDR2 SYDVKM. The CDR3 covers 13 residues. Between the trimmed V and J ends, which lost 7 bases and 6 bases, there was a span of 13 bases.

The chain couples TRBV12-3 or TRBV12-4 to TRBJ1-5; D remains unclear. V was cut by 4 bases and J by 2 bases, with 6 bases left in between. There are 13 residues in the CDR3. CDR3 sequence (DNA): TGTGCCAGCAGTTGGGCAGGCAATCAGCCCCAGCATTTT. It codes for CASSWAGNQPQHF.

The chain uses TRBV6-1 and TRBJ2-5; no clear D. The ends were cut back, 2 bases at V and 4 bases at J, with 8 bases in the middle. This CDR3 has 13 amino acids. CDR1 and CDR2 from the germline V gene are MNHNS and SASEGT. Here the CDR3 DNA reads TGTGCCAGCAGTGAAAACGGCGGAGAGACCCAGTACTTC. As protein: CASSENGGETQYF.

The chain carries TRBV19 and TRBJ2-1, with 12 bases that match TRBD2. CDR3 length: 15 residues. Germline assignment: CDR1 LNHDA and CDR2 SQIVND (reference sequence). The junction had 4 bases not matched to a gene; V was cut back by 6 bases and J by 4 bases. The CDR3 reads CASSGTSGWYNEQFF. CDR3 nucleotide sequence: TGTGCCAGTAGCGGGACTAGCGGGTGGTACAATGAGCAGTTCTTC.

The genes are TRBV19 and TRBJ2-7; the match to TRBD1 covers 7 bases. CDR1 and CDR2 from the germline V gene are LNHDA and SQIVND (reference sequence). V lost 5 bases, J lost 3 bases, and 7 bases stayed unmatched. The CDR3 is made up of 14 amino acids. The CDR3: CASSPGQWNYEQYF. The CDR3 nucleotides read TGTGCCAGTAGTCCGGGACAGTGGAACTACGAGCAGTACTTC.

This clone was seen just once. The chain uses TRBV11-2 and TRBJ1-1; D is uncertain. Trimming stripped 3 bases from V and 5 bases from J, with 16 bases between. The germline gives CDR1 SGHAT, CDR2 FQNNGV. The length of the CDR3 is 15 residues. CDR3 nucleotide sequence: TGTGCCAGCAGCTTGGCTCCCACGAGGTGGACTGAAGCTTTCTTT. Protein: CASSLAPTRWTEAFF.

J is TRBJ2-6 and V is TRBV27, with 7 bases aligning to TRBD1. Germline lookup yields CDR1 MNHEY and CDR2 SMNVEV (reference sequence). J lost 0 bases, V lost 2 bases, and 13 bases had no gene match. The CDR3 totals 20 residues. The CDR3 loop reads CASSLGGWDSARSGANVLTF. The CDR3 DNA reads TGTGCCAGCAGTTTAGGCGGGTGGGACAGTGCCCGCTCTGGGGCCAACGTCCTGACTTTC.

The rearrangement links TRBV18 to TRBJ2-5; 10 bases are shared with TRBD1. The CDR3 runs 14 residues. Per germline, CDR1 KGHSH and CDR2 LQKENI. V trimming: 2 bases; J trimming: 5 bases; junction bases outside the gene matches: 2. The CDR3 DNA is TGTGCCAGCTCACCAGGACAGGGGGTCGAGACCCAGTACTTC. Protein: CASSPGQGVETQYF.

This chain links TRBV4-1 with TRBJ2-1; possible D gene TRBD1, 5 bases. The CDR3 runs to 14 residues. The V and J ends lost 0 bases and 9 bases respectively, with 12 bases between them. CDR1 is MGHRA and CDR2 is YSYEKL in the germline V gene. CDR3 coding DNA: TGCGCCAGCAGCCAAGATTGGGCAGGGCCTGAGCAGTTCTTC. Amino acids: CASSQDWAGPEQFF.

The chain joins TRBV6-5 to TRBJ2-7; the match to TRBD1 covers 7 bases. With V trimmed by 6 bases and J by 4 bases, 9 bases remained unmatched. CDR3 length: 14 residues. The V gene's germline CDR1 is MNHEY and CDR2 SVGAGI. Here the CDR3 reads CASRRDRSFYEQYF. The CDR3 DNA sequence: TGTGCCAGCAGAAGGGACAGATCCTTTTACGAGCAGTACTTC.

The chain has TRBV29-1 and TRBJ2-3; unclear D gene. The CDR3 is 12 amino acids. Germline-derived CDR1 and CDR2 are SQVTM and ANQGSEA. Trimming removed 7 bases from V and 2 bases from J, with 10 bases in between. DNA of the CDR3: TGCAGCGCTGGCGTTAACACAGATACGCAGTATTTT. Amino acids: CSAGVNTDTQYF.

The V and J genes are TRBV4-1 and TRBJ2-7; weak D call: TRBD1 (7 bases). The germline V and J ends were trimmed by 2 bases and 3 bases, with 14 bases remaining between them. Germline CDR1 MGHRA, CDR2 YSYEKL. The CDR3 has 15 residues. The CDR3 DNA reads TGCGCCAGCAGCCAACCGACAGGGAGGTACTACGAGCAGTACTTC. As protein: CASSQPTGRYYEQYF.

This chain uses TRBV5-4 with TRBJ2-3; 8 bases are shared with TRBD2. V shed 1 base, J shed 3 bases, and the junction held 1 base outside the gene matches. The V gene's germline CDR1 is SGHNT and CDR2 YYREEE (reference sequence). The length of the CDR3 is 14 residues. The CDR3 loop reads CASSLRLATDTQYF. Written as DNA, the CDR3 is TGTGCCAGCAGCTTGAGACTAGCGACAGATACGCAGTATTTT.

The sample holds many counts of this clone. This chain links TRBV10-2 with TRBJ1-1; 9 bases map to TRBD1. Germline CDR1 and CDR2: WSHSY and SAAADI. The CDR3 spans 15 residues. Trimming removed 3 bases from V and 5 bases from J; junction bases left unmatched: 7. The CDR3 loop reads CASSDPGQGQTEAFF. The DNA of the CDR3 is TGCGCCAGCAGTGATCCCGGACAGGGGCAGACTGAAGCTTTCTTT.

V usage is TRBV14 and J usage is TRBJ1-6; D perhaps matches TRBD1 (5 bases). The V end was cut by 1 base, the J end by 10 bases, with 17 bases between. Looked up from germline, CDR1 is SGHDN and CDR2 is FVKESK. The CDR3 loop spans 16 amino acids. The CDR3 DNA sequence: TGTGCCAGCAGCCAAGTTCGTGGTGTCGGGGGATCACCCCTCCACTTT. Protein product: CASSQVRGVGGSPLHF. The full variable domain, completed using reference TRBV14 and TRBJ1-6, is EAGVTQFPSHSVIEKGQTVTLRCDPISGHDNLYWYRRVMGKEIKFLLHFVKESKQDESGMPNNRFLAERTGGTYSTLKVQPAELEDSGVYFCASSQVRGVGGSPLHFGNGTRLTVT.

V and J are TRBV19 and TRBJ2-1; 7 positions agree with TRBD2. Germline V lookup: CDR1 LNHDA, CDR2 SQIVND (reference sequence). The trim removed 9 bases at V and 0 bases at J, leaving 11 bases unmatched. The CDR3 is 16 amino acids. Here the CDR3 reads CARYLGGSSSYNEQFF. CDR3 DNA: TGTGCCAGATATTTGGGGGGGAGTAGCTCCTACAATGAGCAGTTCTTC.

The chain combines TRBV3-1 (or the pseudogene TRBV3-2) with TRBJ2-7; TRBD1 aligns across 10 bases. The CDR3 is 14 amino acids. Germline values: CDR1 LGHDT, CDR2 YNNKEL (reference sequence). Trimming at V came to 2 bases and at J to 6 bases, leaving 4 bases not matched to a gene. The CDR3 DNA follows: TGTGCCAGCAGCCAAACGACAGGGGGCCTCGAGCAGTACTTC. This gives the protein CASSQTTGGLEQYF.